This T cell receptor beta chain was retrieved from a study of response to subunit inactivated influenza vaccine. Findings and limits, study-wide: The authors suggested that every seasonal influenza vaccination recruits few new T cells.

Trimming took off 0 bases at V and 8 bases at J, with 11 bases between the two ends. The CDR3 is 14 amino acids. Germline-derived CDR1 and CDR2 are LGHNA and YNFKEQ. TCRdb independently ran MiXCR on the RT-PCR reads; one entry per CDR3 protein. This sample has hundreds of thousands of distinct CDR3 sequences, with less than 20% found just once. This clonotype has only a few counts. What it binds is unknown. The clonotype originates from a man in his forties or fifties who received an inactivated influenza vaccine. Sequencing used PBMCs from blood, obtained more than 4 days after vaccination. The chain combines TRBV4-2 with TRBJ1-5; D remains ambiguous. The CDR3 DNA is TGTGCCAGCAGCCAAGATCTGGTCGGGGAGCCCCAGCATTTT. This sequence encodes CASSQDLVGEPQHF.